The clone carrying this T cell receptor (beta chain) was picked up many times. This CDR3 is 12 amino acids long. The germline gives CDR1 SNHLY, CDR2 FYNNEI. Trimming removed 5 bases from V and 6 bases from J, with 8 bases in between. The entry originates in a study of metastatic and nonmetastatic thyroid tumors. Original methodology: A papillary thyroid cancer distant-metastasis classifier was built from CDR3 differences across clinicopathological groups. TCRdb re-clonotyped the PCR reads through MiXCR. TCRdb, not the authors, supplied the V and J calls. The table records about 15,000 clones, about 29% of them present only once. Among the patients, none had received any treatment before thyroid surgery.

J is TRBJ1-5 and V is TRBV2, with no clear D. The source is a male donor with papillary thyroid cancer or a benign thyroid nodule (not recorded which). Some clones in this sample may be carry-over from other donors' samples. The specimen sequenced was tumor tissue. CDR3 sequence (DNA): TGTGCCAGCAGTCCTATGCGTCAGCCCCAGCATTTT. Translation gives CASSPMRQPQHF. The full variable domain, with the rest looked up from reference TRBV2 and TRBJ1-5, is EPEVTQTPSHQVTQMGQEVILRCVPISNHLYFYWYRQILGQKVEFLVSFYNNEISEKSEIFDDQFSVERPDGSNFTLKIRSTKLEDSAMYFCASSPMRQPQHFGDGTRLSIL.